This TCR beta chain was retrieved from a study of cytomegalovirus exposure and HLA in healthy donors. V was shortened by 4 bases and J by 8 bases, with 12 bases between the two germline ends. Germline loops: CDR1 SGHKS, CDR2 YYEKEE (reference sequence). The CDR3 has 12 amino acids. PCR employed 60 Vbeta and 13 Jbeta primers. Sequenced by immunoSEQ multiplex PCR; TCRdb stores in-frame clones only, minus some. Of around 190,000 clones in the sample, about 79% are singletons; the top ten hold under 1.5%. The TCR comes from a girl aged 2-10 years in good health and CMV-seropositive. The chain uses TRBV5-5 and TRBJ1-1; D unclear. Sequencing was carried out using PBMCs. CDR3 nucleotide sequence: TGTGCCAGCAGCAGAGACATGAGCGAAGCTTTCTTT. Translating gives CASSRDMSEAFF.